The 2 T cell receptor beta chains below come from one sample, sequenced in a study of response to subunit inactivated influenza vaccine. TCRdb analysed the RT-PCR reads with MiXCR anew, one entry per CDR3 protein. The repertoire holds 750,000 to 850,000 distinct CDR3 sequences, with around 18% as singletons. The sequencing here drew on PBMCs from blood, taken roughly 5 days after vaccination. The source is a man aged 50 to 60 who received an inactivated influenza vaccine.

The rearrangement joins TRBV4-1 to TRBJ1-5, with D possibly being TRBD1 (5 bases). This CDR3 spans 16 amino acids. The V gene lost 1 base and the J gene lost 5 bases, with 15 bases spanning the gap. The germline CDR1 and CDR2 sequences are MGHRA and YSYEKL. The CDR3 region is CASSQGVGDGDQPQHF. DNA of the CDR3: TGCGCCAGCAGCCAAGGCGTAGGGGATGGAGATCAGCCCCAGCATTTT.

This clonotype was counted only a few times. The rearrangement links TRBV7-9 to TRBJ2-7, with unresolved D. V lost 5 bases and J lost 4, with 12 bases in between. CDR1 SEHNR and CDR2 FQNEAQ come from the germline V gene (reference sequence). CDR3 length equals 13 residues. This CDR3 reads CASSQDLTYEQYF. CDR3 DNA: TGTGCCAGCAGCCAGGACCTGACTTACGAGCAGTACTTC.